This TCR beta chain was documented in a study of T-cell reconstitution after alpha-beta-depleted transplantation in children. As it was prepared, the TCRbeta library received unique molecular identifiers. TCRdb independently ran MiXCR on the PCR reads; one entry per CDR3 protein. The table records about 460,000 distinct CDR3 sequences, under 15% of them present only once. Trimming took 2 bases from V and 1 from J, leaving 11 bases between them. CDR3 length: 14 residues. Per the germline V gene, CDR1 is GTSNPN and CDR2 is SVGIG (reference sequence). The gene calls are TRBV30 and TRBJ1-1; D is undetermined. The TCR sequence derives from a human donor who donated a stem cell graft to a child with combined immunodeficiency. The specimen comprised PBMCs from the stem cell graft donor, sampled from the stem cell graft. DNA of the CDR3: TGTGCCTGGAGTTACGGAGTGCGGAACACTGAAGCTTTCTTT. It is translated as CAWSYGVRNTEAFF.